The T cell receptor beta chain described here comes from a study of glioma-infiltrating T cells after dendritic cell vaccination. This CDR3 is 13 amino acids long. The germline V gene has CDR1 SGHDN and CDR2 FVKESK. Trimming removed 3 bases from V and 2 bases from J; junction bases left unmatched: 0. Sequencing used immunoSEQ multiplex PCR; TCRdb keeps in-frame clones, though not all of them. The sample has roughly 100,000 clones, 85% to 90% seen once. Sample time point: after dendritic cell vaccination, including at tumor progression/relapse. This clonotype originated in a human donor with glioblastoma. The sample was blood, taken after dendritic cell vaccination. The V gene is TRBV14, the J gene TRBJ1-2; 7 bases map to TRBD1. The chain's CDR3 is CASSQGQNYGYTF. For the CDR3, the DNA is TGTGCCAGCAGCCAGGGACAGAACTATGGCTACACCTTC.